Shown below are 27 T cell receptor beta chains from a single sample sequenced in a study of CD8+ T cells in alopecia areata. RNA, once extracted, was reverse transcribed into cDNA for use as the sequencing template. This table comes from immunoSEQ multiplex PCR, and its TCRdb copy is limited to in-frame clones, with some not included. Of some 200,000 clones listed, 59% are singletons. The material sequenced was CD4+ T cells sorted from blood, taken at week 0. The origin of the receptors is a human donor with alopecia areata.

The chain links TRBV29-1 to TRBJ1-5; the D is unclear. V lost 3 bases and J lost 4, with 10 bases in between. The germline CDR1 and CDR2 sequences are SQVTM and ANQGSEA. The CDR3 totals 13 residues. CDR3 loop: CSVESGPNQPQHF. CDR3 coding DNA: TGCAGCGTTGAGTCCGGACCAAATCAGCCCCAGCATTTT. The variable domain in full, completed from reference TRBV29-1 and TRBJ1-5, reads SAVISQKPSRDICQRGTSLTIQCQVDSQVTMMFWYRQQPGQSLTLIATANQGSEATYESGFVIDKFPISRPNLTFSTLTVSNMSPEDSSIYLCSVESGPNQPQHFGDGTRLSIL.

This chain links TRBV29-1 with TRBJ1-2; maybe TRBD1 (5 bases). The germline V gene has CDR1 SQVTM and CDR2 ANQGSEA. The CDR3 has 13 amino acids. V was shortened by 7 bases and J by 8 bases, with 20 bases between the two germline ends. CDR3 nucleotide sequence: TGCAGCGCCACCTCGTCGCGGGGCCGGGGCTACACCTTC. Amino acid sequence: CSATSSRGRGYTF.

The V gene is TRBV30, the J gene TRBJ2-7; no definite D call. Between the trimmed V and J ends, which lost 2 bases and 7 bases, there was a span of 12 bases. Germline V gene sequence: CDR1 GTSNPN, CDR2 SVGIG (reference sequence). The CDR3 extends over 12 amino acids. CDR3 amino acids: CAWSLTSLEQYF. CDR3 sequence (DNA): TGTGCCTGGAGTTTGACGAGTTTAGAGCAGTACTTC.

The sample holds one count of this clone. The CDR3 DNA is TGTGCCACCAGCCACGGGACAGGAGATGGCTACACCTTC. This sequence encodes CATSHGTGDGYTF. J is TRBJ1-2 and V is TRBV15; 8 bases are a match to TRBD1. V gave up 5 bases and J gave up 6 bases; unmatched junction bases: 5. CDR1 is LNHNV and CDR2 is YYDKDF in the germline V gene (reference sequence). This CDR3 has 13 residues. Full variable domain (missing parts from reference TRBV15 and TRBJ1-2): DAMVIQNPRYQVTQFGKPVTLSCSQTLNHNVMYWYQQKSSQAPKLLFHYYDKDFNNEADTPDNFQSRRPNTSFCFLDIRSPGLGDTAMYLCATSHGTGDGYTFGSGTRLTVV.

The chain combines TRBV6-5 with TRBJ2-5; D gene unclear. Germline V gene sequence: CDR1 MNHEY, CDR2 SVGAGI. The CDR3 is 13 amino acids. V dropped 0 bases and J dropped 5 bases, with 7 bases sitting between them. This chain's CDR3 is CASSYSIGETQYF. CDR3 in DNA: TGTGCCAGCAGTTACTCGATCGGGGAGACCCAGTACTTC.

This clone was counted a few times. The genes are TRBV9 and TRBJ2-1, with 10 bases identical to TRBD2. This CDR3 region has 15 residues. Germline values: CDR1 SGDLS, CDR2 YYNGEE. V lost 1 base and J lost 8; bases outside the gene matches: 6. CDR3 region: CASSVLWGTSDEQFF. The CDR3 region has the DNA TGTGCCAGCAGCGTACTATGGGGGACTAGCGATGAGCAGTTCTTC.

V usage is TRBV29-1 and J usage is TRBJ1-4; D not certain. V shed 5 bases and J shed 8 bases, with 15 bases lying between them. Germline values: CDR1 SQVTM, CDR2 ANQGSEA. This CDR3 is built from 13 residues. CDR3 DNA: TGCAGCGTTTTGGTCGAAGGGTCCGAAAAACTGTTTTTT. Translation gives CSVLVEGSEKLFF.

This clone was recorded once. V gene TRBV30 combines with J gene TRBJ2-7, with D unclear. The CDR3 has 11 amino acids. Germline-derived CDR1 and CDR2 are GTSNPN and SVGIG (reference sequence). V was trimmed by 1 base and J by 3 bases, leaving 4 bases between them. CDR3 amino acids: CAWSAVYEQYF. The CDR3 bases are TGTGCCTGGAGTGCTGTCTACGAGCAGTACTTC.

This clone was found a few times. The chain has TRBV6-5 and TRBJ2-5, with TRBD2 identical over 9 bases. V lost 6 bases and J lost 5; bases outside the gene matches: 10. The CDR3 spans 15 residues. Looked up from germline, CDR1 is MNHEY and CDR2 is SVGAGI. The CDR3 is CASRIGGGAWETQYF. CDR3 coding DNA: TGTGCCAGCAGGATTGGCGGGGGGGCCTGGGAGACCCAGTACTTC.

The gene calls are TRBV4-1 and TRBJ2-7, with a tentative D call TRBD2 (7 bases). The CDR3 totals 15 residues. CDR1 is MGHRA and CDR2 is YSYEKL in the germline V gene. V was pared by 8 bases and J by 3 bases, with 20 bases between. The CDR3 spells CASQTLAGAIYEQYF. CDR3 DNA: TGCGCCAGCCAGACCCTTGCGGGGGCCATCTACGAGCAGTACTTC.

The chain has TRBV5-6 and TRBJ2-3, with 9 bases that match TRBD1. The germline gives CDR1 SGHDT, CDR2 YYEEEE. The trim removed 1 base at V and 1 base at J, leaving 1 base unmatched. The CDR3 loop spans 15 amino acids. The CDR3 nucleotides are TGTGCCAGCAGCTTGAGGACAGGGGGCACAGATACGCAGTATTTT. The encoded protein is CASSLRTGGTDTQYF.

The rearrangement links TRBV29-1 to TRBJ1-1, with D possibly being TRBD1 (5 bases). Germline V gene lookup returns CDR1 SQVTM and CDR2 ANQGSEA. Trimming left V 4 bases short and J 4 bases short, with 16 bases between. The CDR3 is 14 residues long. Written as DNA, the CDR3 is TGCAGCGTTGGGATCGGGGCGTATAGCACTGAAGCTTTCTTT. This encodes CSVGIGAYSTEAFF.

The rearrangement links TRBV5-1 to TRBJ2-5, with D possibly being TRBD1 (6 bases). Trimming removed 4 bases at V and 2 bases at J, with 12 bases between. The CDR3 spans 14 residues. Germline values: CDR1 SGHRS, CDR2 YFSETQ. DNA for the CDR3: TGCGCCAGCAGCGACGGACAGTTACAAGAGACCCAGTACTTC. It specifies CASSDGQLQETQYF. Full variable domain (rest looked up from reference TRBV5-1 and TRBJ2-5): KAGVTQTPRYLIKTRGQQVTLSCSPISGHRSVSWYQQTPGQGLQFLFEYFSETQRNKGNFPGRFSGRQFSNSRSEMNVSTLELGDSALYLCASSDGQLQETQYFGPGTRLLVL.

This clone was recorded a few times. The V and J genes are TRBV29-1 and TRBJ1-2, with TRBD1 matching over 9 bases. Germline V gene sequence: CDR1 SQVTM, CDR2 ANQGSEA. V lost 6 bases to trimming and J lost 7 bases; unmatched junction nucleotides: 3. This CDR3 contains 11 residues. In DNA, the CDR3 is TGCAGCGTGGACAGGGGAAGTGGCTACACCTTC. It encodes CSVDRGSGYTF.

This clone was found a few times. The CDR3 sequence: CATAGGPGETQYF. For the CDR3, the DNA is TGTGCTACCGCGGGGGGGCCTGGGGAGACCCAGTACTTC. The J gene is TRBJ2-5, the V gene TRBV2; the match to TRBD2 covers 9 bases. The CDR3 sequence is 13 residues long. Germline-derived CDR1 and CDR2 are SNHLY and FYNNEI.

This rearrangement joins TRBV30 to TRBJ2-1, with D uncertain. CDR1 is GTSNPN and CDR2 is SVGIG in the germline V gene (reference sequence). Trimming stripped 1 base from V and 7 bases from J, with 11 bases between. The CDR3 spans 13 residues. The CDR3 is CAWSGSRINEQFF. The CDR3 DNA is TGTGCCTGGAGTGGTTCGAGGATTAATGAGCAGTTCTTC.

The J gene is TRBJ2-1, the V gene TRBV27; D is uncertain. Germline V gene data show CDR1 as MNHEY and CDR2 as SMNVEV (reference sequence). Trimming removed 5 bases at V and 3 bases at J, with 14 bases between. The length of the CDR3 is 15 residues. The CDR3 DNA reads TGTGCCAGCAGTGCCACCCATGCCGGCTACAATGAGCAGTTCTTC. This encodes CASSATHAGYNEQFF.

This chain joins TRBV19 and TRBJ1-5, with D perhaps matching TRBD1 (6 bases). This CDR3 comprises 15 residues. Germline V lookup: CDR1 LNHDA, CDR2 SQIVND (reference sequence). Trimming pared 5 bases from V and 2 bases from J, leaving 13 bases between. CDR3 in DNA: TGTGCCAGTAGTGAATACAGGGCGGGCAATCAGCCCCAGCATTTT. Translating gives CASSEYRAGNQPQHF.

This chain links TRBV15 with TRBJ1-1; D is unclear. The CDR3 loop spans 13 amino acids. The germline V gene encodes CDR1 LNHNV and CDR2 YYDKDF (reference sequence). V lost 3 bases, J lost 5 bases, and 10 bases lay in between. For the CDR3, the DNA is TGTGCCACCAGCAGCTGGGAGGGAACTGAAGCTTTCTTT. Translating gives CATSSWEGTEAFF. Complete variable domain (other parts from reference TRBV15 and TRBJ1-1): DAMVIQNPRYQVTQFGKPVTLSCSQTLNHNVMYWYQQKSSQAPKLLFHYYDKDFNNEADTPDNFQSRRPNTSFCFLDIRSPGLGDTAMYLCATSSWEGTEAFFGQGTRLTVV.

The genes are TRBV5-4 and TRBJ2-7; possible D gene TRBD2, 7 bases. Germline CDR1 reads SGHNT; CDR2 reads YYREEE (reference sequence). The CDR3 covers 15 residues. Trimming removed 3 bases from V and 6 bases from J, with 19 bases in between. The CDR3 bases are TGTGCCAGCAGCTCCCTTAGTGGGGGGGCGGGCGAGCAGTACTTC. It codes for CASSSLSGGAGEQYF.

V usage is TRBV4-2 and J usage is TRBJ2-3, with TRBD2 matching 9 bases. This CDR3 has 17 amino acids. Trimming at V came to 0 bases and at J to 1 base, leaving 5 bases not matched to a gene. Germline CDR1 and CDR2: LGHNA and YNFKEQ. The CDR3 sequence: CASSQDGSGGRTDTQYF. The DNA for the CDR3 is TGTGCCAGCAGCCAAGATGGTAGCGGGGGACGCACAGATACGCAGTATTTT.

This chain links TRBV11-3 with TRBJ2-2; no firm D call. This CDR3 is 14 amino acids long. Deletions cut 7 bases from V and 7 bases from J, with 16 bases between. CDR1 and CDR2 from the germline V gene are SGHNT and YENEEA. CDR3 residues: CASIKTYLGGELFF. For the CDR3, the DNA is TGTGCCAGCATCAAGACTTACCTCGGCGGGGAGCTGTTTTTT.

CDR3 in DNA: TGCAGCGTTGGGACGGCAGGGGGCTCCTTCACTGAAGCTTTCTTT. The encoded protein is CSVGTAGGSFTEAFF. This chain links TRBV29-1 with TRBJ1-1, with 8 nucleotides matching TRBD1. CDR1 and CDR2 (germline): SQVTM, ANQGSEA. The CDR3 runs 15 residues. V trimming: 4 bases; J trimming: 4 bases; junction bases outside the gene matches: 11.

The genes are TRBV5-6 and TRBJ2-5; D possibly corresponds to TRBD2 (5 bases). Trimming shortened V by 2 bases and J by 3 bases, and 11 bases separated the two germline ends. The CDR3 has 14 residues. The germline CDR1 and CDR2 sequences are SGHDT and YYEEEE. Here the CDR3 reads CASSFRDPEETQYF. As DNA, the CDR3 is TGTGCCAGCAGCTTCCGGGATCCCGAAGAGACCCAGTACTTC.

For the CDR3, the DNA is TGTGCCAGCAGCTTCGCCGGGACAGGCACAGATACGCAGTATTTT. Translating gives CASSFAGTGTDTQYF. The chain combines TRBV5-6 with TRBJ2-3; 7 bases agree with TRBD1. CDR3 size: 15 residues. Germline CDR1 and CDR2: SGHDT and YYEEEE. The trim removed 2 bases at V and 1 base at J, leaving 4 bases unmatched.

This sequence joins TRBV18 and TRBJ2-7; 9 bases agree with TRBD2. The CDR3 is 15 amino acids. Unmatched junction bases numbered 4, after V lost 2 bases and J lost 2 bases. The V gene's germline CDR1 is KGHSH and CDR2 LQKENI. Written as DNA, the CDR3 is TGTGCCAGCTCACCAGTGACTAGCGGCACCTACGAGCAGTACTTC. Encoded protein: CASSPVTSGTYEQYF.

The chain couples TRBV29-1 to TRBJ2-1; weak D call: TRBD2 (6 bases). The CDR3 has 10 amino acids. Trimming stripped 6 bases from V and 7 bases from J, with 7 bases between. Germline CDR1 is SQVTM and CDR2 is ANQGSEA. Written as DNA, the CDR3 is TGCAGCGTCGGGAGAAATGAGCAGTTCTTC. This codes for CSVGRNEQFF.